Reported below is one TCR beta chain. Its antigen is not known. Sequenced by immunoSEQ multiplex PCR; TCRdb stores in-frame clones only, minus some. Here the sample spans about 130,000 clones, roughly 90% being singletons. CDR1 GTSNPN and CDR2 SVGIG come from the germline V gene (reference sequence). This CDR3 has 14 amino acids. V trimming: 0 bases; J trimming: 6 bases; junction bases outside the gene matches: 2. Donors came from a validation cohort of approximately 110 subjects, distinct from the first 666-subject cohort. This sample stems from a study of cytomegalovirus exposure and HLA in healthy donors. On the study more broadly: The 110 or so validation repertoires used the same platform as the roughly 670 first-cohort repertoires, a later analysis reported.

Study-wide results and caveats: The investigators catalogued 150 to 200 TCR beta chains as cytomegalovirus-associated.

The clonotype originates from a woman under 30 in good health and CMV-seronegative. Sequencing was performed on PBMCs. This chain joins TRBV30 and TRBJ2-2, with 9 bases that match TRBD1. CDR3 nucleotides: TGTGCCTGGAGTGTAAGACAGGGGGCCGGGGAGCTGTTTTTT. Protein sequence: CAWSVRQGAGELFF.